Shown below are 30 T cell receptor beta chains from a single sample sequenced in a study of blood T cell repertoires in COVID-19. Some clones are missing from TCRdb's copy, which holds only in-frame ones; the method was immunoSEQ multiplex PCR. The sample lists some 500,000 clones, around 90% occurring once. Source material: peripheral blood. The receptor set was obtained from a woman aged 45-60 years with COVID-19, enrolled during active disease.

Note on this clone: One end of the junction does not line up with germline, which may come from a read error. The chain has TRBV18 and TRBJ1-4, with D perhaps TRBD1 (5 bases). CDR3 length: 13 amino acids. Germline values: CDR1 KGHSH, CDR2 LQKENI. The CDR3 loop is CASSPQGNGKLFF. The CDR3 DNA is TGTGCCAGCTCACCCCAGGGCAATGGAAAACTGTTTTTT.

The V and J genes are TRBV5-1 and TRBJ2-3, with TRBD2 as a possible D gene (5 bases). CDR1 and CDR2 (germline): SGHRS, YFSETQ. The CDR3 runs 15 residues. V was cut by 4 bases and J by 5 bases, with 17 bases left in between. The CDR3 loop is CASSLGGQGGDTQYF. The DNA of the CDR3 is TGCGCCAGCAGCCTAGGAGGCCAAGGCGGAGATACGCAGTATTTT.

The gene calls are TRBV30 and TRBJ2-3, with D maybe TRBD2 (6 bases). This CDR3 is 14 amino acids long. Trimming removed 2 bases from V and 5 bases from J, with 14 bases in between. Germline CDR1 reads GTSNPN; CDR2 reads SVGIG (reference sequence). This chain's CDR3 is CAWSKRTTRDTQYF. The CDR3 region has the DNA TGTGCCTGGAGTAAGAGGACTACCCGAGATACGCAGTATTTT. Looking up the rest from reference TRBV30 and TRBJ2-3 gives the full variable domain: SQTIHQWPATLVQPVGSPLSLECTVEGTSNPNLYWYRQAAGRGLQLLFYSVGIGQISSEVPQNLSASRPQDRQFILSSKKLLLSDSGFYLCAWSKRTTRDTQYFGPGTRLTVL.

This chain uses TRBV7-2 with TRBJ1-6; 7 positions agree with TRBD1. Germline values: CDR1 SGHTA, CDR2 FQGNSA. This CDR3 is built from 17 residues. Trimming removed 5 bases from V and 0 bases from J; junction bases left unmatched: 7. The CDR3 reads CASSRDSQSSYNSPLHF. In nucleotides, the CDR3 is TGTGCCAGCAGCAGGGACAGCCAAAGCTCCTATAATTCACCCCTCCACTTT.

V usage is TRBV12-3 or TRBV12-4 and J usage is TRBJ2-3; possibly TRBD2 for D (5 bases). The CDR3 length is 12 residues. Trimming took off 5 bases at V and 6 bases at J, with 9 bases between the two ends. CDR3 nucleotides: TGTGCCAGCAGTACCCCTAGCGATACGCAGTATTTT. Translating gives CASSTPSDTQYF.

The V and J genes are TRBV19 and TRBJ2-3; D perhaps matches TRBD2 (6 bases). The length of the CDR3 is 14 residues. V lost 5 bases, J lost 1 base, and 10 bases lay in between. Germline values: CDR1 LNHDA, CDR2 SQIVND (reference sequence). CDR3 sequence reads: CASSVGEGTDTQYF. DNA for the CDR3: TGTGCCAGTAGTGTGGGGGAGGGCACAGATACGCAGTATTTT.

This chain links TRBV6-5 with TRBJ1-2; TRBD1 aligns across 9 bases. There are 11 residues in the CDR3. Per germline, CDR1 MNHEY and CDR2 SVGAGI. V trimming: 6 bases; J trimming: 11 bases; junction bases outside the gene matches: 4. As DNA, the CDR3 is TGTGCCAGCAGGGGACAGGGCGGTTACACCTTC. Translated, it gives CASRGQGGYTF.

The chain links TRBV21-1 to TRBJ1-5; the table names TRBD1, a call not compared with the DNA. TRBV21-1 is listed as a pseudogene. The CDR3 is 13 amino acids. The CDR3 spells CASSMASNQPQHF. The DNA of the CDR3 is TGTGCCAGCAGCATGGCTAGCAATCAGCCCCAGCATTTT.

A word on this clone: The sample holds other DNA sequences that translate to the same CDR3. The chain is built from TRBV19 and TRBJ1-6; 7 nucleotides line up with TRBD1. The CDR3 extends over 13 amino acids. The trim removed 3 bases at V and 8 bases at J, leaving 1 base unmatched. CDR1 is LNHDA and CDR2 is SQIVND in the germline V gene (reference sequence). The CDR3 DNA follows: TGTGCCAGTAGTATTGACAGGGATTCACCCCTCCACTTT. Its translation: CASSIDRDSPLHF. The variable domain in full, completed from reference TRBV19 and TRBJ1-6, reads DGGITQSPKYLFRKEGQNVTLSCEQNLNHDAMYWYRQDPGQGLRLIYYSQIVNDFQKGDIAEGYSVSREKKESFPLTVTSAQKNPTAFYLCASSIDRDSPLHFGNGTRLTVT.

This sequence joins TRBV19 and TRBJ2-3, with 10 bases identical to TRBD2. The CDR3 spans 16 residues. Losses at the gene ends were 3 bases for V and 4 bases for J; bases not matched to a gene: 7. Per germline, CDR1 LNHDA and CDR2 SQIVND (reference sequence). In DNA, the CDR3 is TGTGCCAGTAGTATTGGAGTAGCGGGGGGCCCAGATACGCAGTATTTT. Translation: CASSIGVAGGPDTQYF.

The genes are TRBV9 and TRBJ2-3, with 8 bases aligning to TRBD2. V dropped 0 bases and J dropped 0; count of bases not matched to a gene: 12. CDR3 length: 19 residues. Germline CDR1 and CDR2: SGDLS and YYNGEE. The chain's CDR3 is CASSVEFYGGGSSTDTQYF. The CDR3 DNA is TGTGCCAGCAGCGTAGAGTTCTACGGCGGGGGGTCTAGCACAGATACGCAGTATTTT.

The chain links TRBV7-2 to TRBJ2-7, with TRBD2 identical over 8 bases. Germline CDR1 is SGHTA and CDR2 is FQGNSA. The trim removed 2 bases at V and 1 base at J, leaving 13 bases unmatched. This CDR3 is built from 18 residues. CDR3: CASSLRRPSGTRSYEQYF. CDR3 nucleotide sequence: TGTGCCAGCAGCTTAAGGCGCCCTTCCGGGACTAGATCCTACGAGCAGTACTTC.

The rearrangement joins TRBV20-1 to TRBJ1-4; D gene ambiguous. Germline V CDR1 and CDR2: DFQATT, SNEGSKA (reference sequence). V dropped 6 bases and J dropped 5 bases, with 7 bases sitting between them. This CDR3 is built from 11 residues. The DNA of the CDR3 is TGCAGTGCCCCAGTCAATGAAAAACTGTTTTTT. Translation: CSAPVNEKLFF.

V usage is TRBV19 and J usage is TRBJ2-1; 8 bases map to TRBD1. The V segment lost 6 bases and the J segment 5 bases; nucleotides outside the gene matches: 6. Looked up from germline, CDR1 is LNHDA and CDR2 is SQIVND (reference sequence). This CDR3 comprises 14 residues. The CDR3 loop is CASRDRGWDNEQFF. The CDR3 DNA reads TGTGCCAGTAGAGACAGGGGCTGGGACAATGAGCAGTTCTTC.

Here the CDR3 DNA reads TGTGCCAGCAGCTGGGGAGGGCAGAACACTGAAGCTTTCTTT. Its protein product is CASSWGGQNTEAFF. This chain uses TRBV3-1 (or the pseudogene TRBV3-2) with TRBJ1-1, with no clear D. CDR3 length: 14 amino acids. CDR1 is LGHDT and CDR2 is YNNKEL in the germline V gene (reference sequence). With 5 bases removed from V and 1 base from J, the gap between germline ends came to 11 bases.

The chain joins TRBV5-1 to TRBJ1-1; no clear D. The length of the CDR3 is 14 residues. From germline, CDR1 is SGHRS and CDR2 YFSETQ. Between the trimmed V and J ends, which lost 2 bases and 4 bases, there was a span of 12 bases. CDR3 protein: CASSFGERSTEAFF. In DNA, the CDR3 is TGCGCCAGCAGCTTCGGAGAAAGAAGCACTGAAGCTTTCTTT.

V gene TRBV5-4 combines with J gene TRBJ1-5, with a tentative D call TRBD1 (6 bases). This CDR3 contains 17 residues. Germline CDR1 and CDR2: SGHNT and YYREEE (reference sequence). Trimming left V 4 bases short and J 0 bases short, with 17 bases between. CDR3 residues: CASSQGRTPDSNQPQHF. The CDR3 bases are TGTGCCAGCAGCCAGGGGCGTACTCCGGATAGCAATCAGCCCCAGCATTTT.

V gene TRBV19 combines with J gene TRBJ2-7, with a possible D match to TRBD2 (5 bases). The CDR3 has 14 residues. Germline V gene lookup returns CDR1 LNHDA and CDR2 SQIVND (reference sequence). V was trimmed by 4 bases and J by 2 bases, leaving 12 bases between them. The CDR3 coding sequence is TGTGCCAGTAGTAACGGGGTAAGAACCTACGAGCAGTACTTC. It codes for CASSNGVRTYEQYF.

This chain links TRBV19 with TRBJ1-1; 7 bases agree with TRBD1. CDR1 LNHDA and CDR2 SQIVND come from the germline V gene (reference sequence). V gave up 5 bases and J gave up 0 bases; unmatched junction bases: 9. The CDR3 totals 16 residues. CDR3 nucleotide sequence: TGTGCCAGTAGTCTCTTGACAGGGACCATGAACACTGAAGCTTTCTTT. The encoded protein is CASSLLTGTMNTEAFF.

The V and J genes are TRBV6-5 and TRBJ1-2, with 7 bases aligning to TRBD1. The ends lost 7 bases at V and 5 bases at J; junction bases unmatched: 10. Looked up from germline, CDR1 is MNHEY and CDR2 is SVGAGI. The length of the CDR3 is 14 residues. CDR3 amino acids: CASTRDSPAYGYTF. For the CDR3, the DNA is TGTGCCAGCACACGGGACAGCCCAGCGTATGGCTACACCTTC.

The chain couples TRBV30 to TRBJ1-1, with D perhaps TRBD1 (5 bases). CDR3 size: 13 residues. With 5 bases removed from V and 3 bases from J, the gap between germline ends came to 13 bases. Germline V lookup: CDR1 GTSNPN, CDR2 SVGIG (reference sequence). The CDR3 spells CAWRARGDTEAFF. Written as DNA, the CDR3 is TGTGCCTGGCGGGCCCGGGGGGACACTGAAGCTTTCTTT.

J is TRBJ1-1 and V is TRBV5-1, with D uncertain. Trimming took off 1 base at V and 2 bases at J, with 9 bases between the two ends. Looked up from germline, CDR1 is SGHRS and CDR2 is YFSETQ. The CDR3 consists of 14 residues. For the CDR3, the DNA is TGCGCCAGCAGCTTGACGGCAGGAAACACTGAAGCTTTCTTT. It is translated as CASSLTAGNTEAFF.

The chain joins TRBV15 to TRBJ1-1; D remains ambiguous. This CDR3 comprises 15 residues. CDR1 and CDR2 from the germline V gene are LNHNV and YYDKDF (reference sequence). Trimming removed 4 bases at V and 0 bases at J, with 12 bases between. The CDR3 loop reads CATSTGEGLNTEAFF. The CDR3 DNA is TGTGCCACCAGCACGGGTGAGGGATTGAACACTGAAGCTTTCTTT.

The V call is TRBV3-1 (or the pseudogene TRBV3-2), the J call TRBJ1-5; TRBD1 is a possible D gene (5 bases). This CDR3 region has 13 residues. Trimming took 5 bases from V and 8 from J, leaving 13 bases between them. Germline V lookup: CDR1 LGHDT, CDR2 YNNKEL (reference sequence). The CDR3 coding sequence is TGTGCCAGCAGCTATGGGGGGATGGAGCCCCAGCATTTT. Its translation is CASSYGGMEPQHF.

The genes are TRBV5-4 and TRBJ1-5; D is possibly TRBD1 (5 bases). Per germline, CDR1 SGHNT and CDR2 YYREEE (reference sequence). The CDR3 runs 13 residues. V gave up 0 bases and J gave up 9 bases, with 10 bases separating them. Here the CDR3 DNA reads TGTGCCAGCAGCTTGGGGGCAGGGTCGCCCCAGCATTTT. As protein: CASSLGAGSPQHF.

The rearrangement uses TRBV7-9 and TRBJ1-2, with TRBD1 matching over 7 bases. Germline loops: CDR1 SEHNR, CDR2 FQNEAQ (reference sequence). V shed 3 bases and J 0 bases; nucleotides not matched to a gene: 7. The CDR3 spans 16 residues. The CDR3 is CASSFFDREANYGYTF. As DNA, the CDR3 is TGTGCCAGCAGCTTCTTCGACAGGGAGGCTAACTATGGCTACACCTTC. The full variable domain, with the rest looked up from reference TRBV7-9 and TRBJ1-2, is DTGVSQNPRHKITKRGQNVTFRCDPISEHNRLYWYRQTLGQGPEFLTYFQNEAQLEKSRLLSDRFSAERPKGSFSTLEIQRTEQGDSAMYLCASSFFDREANYGYTFGSGTRLTVV.

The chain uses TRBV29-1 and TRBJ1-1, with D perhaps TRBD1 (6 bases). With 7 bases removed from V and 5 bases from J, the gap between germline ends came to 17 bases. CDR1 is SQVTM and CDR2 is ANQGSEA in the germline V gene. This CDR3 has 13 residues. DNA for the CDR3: TGCAGCGCAGGGGAAGGAGTGGGGACTGAAGCTTTCTTT. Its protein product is CSAGEGVGTEAFF.

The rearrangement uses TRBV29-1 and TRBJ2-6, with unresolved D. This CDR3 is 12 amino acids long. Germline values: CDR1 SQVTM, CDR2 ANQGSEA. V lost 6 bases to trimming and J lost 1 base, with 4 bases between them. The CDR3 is CSVGSGANVLTF. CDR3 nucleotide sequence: TGCAGCGTCGGTTCTGGGGCCAACGTCCTGACTTTC.

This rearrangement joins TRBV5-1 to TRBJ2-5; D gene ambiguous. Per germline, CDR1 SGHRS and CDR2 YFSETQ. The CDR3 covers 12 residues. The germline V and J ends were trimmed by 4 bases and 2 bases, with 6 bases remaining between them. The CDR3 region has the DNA TGCGCCAGCAGCCAACATCAAGAGACCCAGTACTTC. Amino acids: CASSQHQETQYF.

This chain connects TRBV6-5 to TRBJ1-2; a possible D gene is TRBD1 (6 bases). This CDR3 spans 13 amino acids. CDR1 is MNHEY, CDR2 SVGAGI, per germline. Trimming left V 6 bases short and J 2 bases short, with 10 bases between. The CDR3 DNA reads TGTGCCAGCAGCAGGACAGACAACTATGGCTACACCTTC. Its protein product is CASSRTDNYGYTF.